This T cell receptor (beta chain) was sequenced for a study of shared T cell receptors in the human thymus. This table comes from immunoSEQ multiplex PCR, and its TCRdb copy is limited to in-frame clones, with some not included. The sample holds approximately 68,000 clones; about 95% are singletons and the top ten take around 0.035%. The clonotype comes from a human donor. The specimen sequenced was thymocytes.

CDR3 coding DNA: TGTGCCAGCAGCGTCACCCCGGGACCCAACTACGAGCAGTACTTC. Translation: CASSVTPGPNYEQYF. The gene calls are TRBV9 and TRBJ2-7; the D call may be TRBD1 or TRBD2 (5 bases each). This CDR3 contains 15 residues. Deletions cut 2 bases from V and 3 bases from J, with 15 bases between. CDR1 is SGDLS and CDR2 is YYNGEE in the germline V gene.